This paragraph reports one T cell receptor (beta chain). Its antigen is as yet unknown. Data came from immunoSEQ multiplex PCR; TCRdb stores just in-frame clones and leaves some out. The repertoire holds 2.3 million or so clones, approximately 95% seen once, with approximately 0.4% in the top ten. This CDR3 spans 12 amino acids. From germline, CDR1 is MDHEN and CDR2 SYDVKM. The germline V and J ends were trimmed by 3 bases and 8 bases, with 8 bases remaining between them. The data were obtained in a study of shared clonotypes between healthy human individuals. Study-level findings and limits: A reduction in generation probabilities was seen for non-shared clonotypes relative to those shared by all four donors. Shared across several donors were roughly 4.7% of the naive CD4 clonotypes. Memory subsets generally showed lower estimated richness than naive subsets.

The material sequenced was naive CD4+ T cells from PBMCs. The sample's subset: CD45RA+ positively selected. The receptor was isolated from a young man in good health. Some clones in this sample may be carry-over from other donors' samples. The gene calls are TRBV28 and TRBJ2-1; D uncertain. CDR3 sequence reads: CASSFLWHEQFF. The CDR3 DNA reads as TGTGCCAGCAGTTTCCTGTGGCATGAGCAGTTCTTC.